A selection of T cell receptor beta chains follows, all from one sample in a study of T cells in localized non-small cell lung cancer. The table came from immunoSEQ multiplex PCR; TCRdb's copy has only in-frame clones and leaves some out. The sample yields roughly 6,000 clones, 65% to 90% seen once. The specimen comprised peripheral blood mononuclear cells, sampled before any cancer treatment. All receptors come from a female donor older than 55 with stage II lung adenocarcinoma. CDR3s include the opening cysteine and the closing phenylalanine or tryptophan. Each record gives: V gene, clone size, D gene, CDR3 length, J gene, CDR3 protein, CDR3 DNA. The D gene is left open where the match is weak. Clone sizes are given selectively: once, few, many, or a class where the clone is expanded.

TRBV11-2,once,-,13,TRBJ1-2,CASSLQGNYGYTF,TGTGCCAGCAGCTTACAGGGGAACTATGGCTACACCTTC
TRBV7-3,-,-,14,TRBJ1-6,CASSLVGGDSPLHF,TGTGCCAGCAGCTTAGTGGGTGGTGATTCACCCCTCCACTTT
TRBV27,-,TRBD1,14,TRBJ1-4,CASSLFSGGEKLFF,TGTGCCAGCAGTTTATTTTCAGGGGGAGAGAAACTGTTTTTT
TRBV28,-,-,13,TRBJ1-5,CASSWRGNQPQHF,TGTGCCAGCAGTTGGCGGGGAAATCAGCCCCAGCATTTT
TRBV6-5,-,-,13,TRBJ1-3,CASRQREGNTIYF,TGTGCCAGCAGACAACGTGAGGGAAACACCATATATTTT
TRBV2,few,-,14,TRBJ1-3,CADSLGGGGNTIYF,TGTGCCGACTCTCTAGGGGGAGGTGGAAACACCATATATTTT
TRBV7-9,-,-,15,TRBJ1-1,CASSPRLTVNTEAFF,TGTGCCAGCAGCCCCCGGCTGACCGTGAACACTGAAGCTTTCTTT
TRBV6-1,-,-,15,TRBJ1-4,CASSLNGLTNEKLFF,TGTGCCAGCAGCCTAAATGGGTTAACTAATGAAAAACTGTTTTTT
TRBV7-9,-,TRBD2,18,TRBJ2-3,CASSLGLAGGHSTDTQYF,TGTGCCAGCAGCCTGGGACTAGCGGGGGGGCATAGCACAGATACGCAGTATTTT
TRBV10-3,once,-,15,TRBJ1-6,CAISVGGRENSPLHF,TGTGCCATCAGTGTCGGGGGCAGGGAAAATTCACCCCTCCACTTT
TRBV18,-,-,15,TRBJ2-1,CASSPQGRTYNEQFF,TGTGCCAGCTCACCACAGGGTCGCACCTACAATGAGCAGTTCTTC
TRBV30,-,-,15,TRBJ2-2,CAWRGDSQRSGELFF,TGTGCCTGGAGGGGGGACTCCCAGCGGAGCGGGGAGCTGTTTTTT
TRBV27,-,-,15,TRBJ2-2,CASSSGWSNTGELFF,TGTGCCAGCAGCTCGGGATGGAGTAACACCGGGGAGCTGTTTTTT
TRBV19,-,-,14,TRBJ1-4,CASRVRGWNEKLFF,TGTGCCAGTAGGGTCAGGGGCTGGAATGAAAAACTGTTTTTT
TRBV18,-,TRBD1,15,TRBJ1-1,CASSVDRGQGSEAFF,TGTGCCAGCTCGGTAGACAGGGGGCAGGGGTCTGAAGCTTTCTTT